Following are 29 T cell receptor beta chains from one sample sequenced in a study of blood T cells in healthy people across ages. Together with a sample-barcoded 5' primer, a J-beta primer mix was included in a second PCR lasting about 7 to 11 cycles. Via MiXCR, TCRdb re-called the 5' RACE reads, giving one row per CDR3 protein. The sample contains roughly 1,100,000 distinct CDR3 sequences, 20% to 25% of which appear only once. Separately, the same data were catalogued under a study of T cells of mothers and their children.

The sample taken for sequencing was blood. These TCRs come from a girl aged 2-15 years in good health.

This clonotype has just a few counts. V is TRBV4-2 and J is TRBJ1-4, with a possible D match to TRBD1 (5 bases). The CDR3 is 15 amino acids. Looked up from germline, CDR1 is LGHNA and CDR2 is YNFKEQ. The V end was cut by 1 base, the J end by 3 bases, with 9 bases between. In DNA form, the CDR3 reads TGTGCCAGCAGCCAAGTACCGGGACCTAATGAAAAACTGTTTTTT. Translating gives CASSQVPGPNEKLFF.

The gene calls are TRBV6-5 and TRBJ2-3, with TRBD2 identical over 9 bases. Germline loops: CDR1 MNHEY, CDR2 SVGAGI. The length of the CDR3 is 17 residues. V trimming: 2 bases; J trimming: 1 base; junction bases outside the gene matches: 7. The CDR3 loop is CASSYPAGGPGTDTQYF. CDR3 DNA: TGTGCCAGCAGTTACCCGGCGGGAGGGCCGGGCACAGATACGCAGTATTTT.

The V and J genes are TRBV7-3 and TRBJ2-5; D ambiguous. CDR3 size: 15 residues. The V and J ends lost 3 bases and 2 bases respectively, with 13 bases between them. Germline V gene data show CDR1 as SGHTA and CDR2 as FQGTGA. As DNA, the CDR3 is TGTGCCAGCAGCTTTTTCCCAGAGCCTCAAGAGACCCAGTACTTC. Translation: CASSFFPEPQETQYF.

The chain joins TRBV9 to TRBJ2-1; 10 bases agree with TRBD2. V lost 2 bases, J lost 4 bases, and 6 bases stayed unmatched. The CDR3 sequence is 16 residues long. The V gene's germline CDR1 is SGDLS and CDR2 YYNGEE. The CDR3 region is CASSVRLAGEYNEQFF. The CDR3 DNA is TGTGCCAGCAGCGTCCGACTAGCGGGCGAGTACAATGAGCAGTTCTTC.

The genes are TRBV6-2 or TRBV6-3 and TRBJ1-2, with D possibly matching TRBD1 (5 bases). CDR1 is MNHEY, CDR2 SVGEGT, per germline. CDR3 length equals 15 residues. Trimming took off 6 bases at V and 0 bases at J, with 14 bases between the two ends. CDR3 DNA: TGTGCCAGCAGCCTACAGGACCTACCTAACTATGGCTACACCTTC. This sequence encodes CASSLQDLPNYGYTF.

The table lists this clonotype with many counts. This chain uses TRBV9 with TRBJ2-5, with D unclear. CDR3 length equals 13 residues. The V and J ends lost 2 bases and 5 bases respectively, with 10 bases between them. Germline V lookup: CDR1 SGDLS, CDR2 YYNGEE. The CDR3 region has the DNA TGTGCCAGCAGCGTCGGAGTCGGGGAGACCCAGTACTTC. Translating it yields CASSVGVGETQYF.

As regards this clonotype: It is likely a read error, because the conserved phenylalanine at the end of the CDR3 is missing. The rearrangement uses TRBV29-1 and TRBJ2-3; D ambiguous. The V and J ends lost 7 bases and 6 bases respectively, with 17 bases between them. Germline CDR1 SQVTM, CDR2 ANQGSEA. This CDR3 is built from 13 residues. The CDR3 reads CSATNGVKDTQYL. Written as DNA, the CDR3 is TGCAGCGCCACAAATGGGGTGAAGGATACGCAGTATCTT.

This clonotype was counted at least ten times. The rearrangement uses TRBV12-3 or TRBV12-4 and TRBJ2-5, with TRBD2 matching over 13 bases. With V trimmed by 5 bases and J by 9 bases, 9 bases remained unmatched. The CDR3 consists of 15 residues. CDR3 sequence reads: CASSPGLAGVLAQYF. The CDR3 nucleotides read TGTGCCAGCAGTCCCGGACTAGCGGGAGTTTTGGCCCAGTACTTC.

This clonotype was recorded a few times. One end of the junction does not line up with germline, which may come from a read error. The CDR3: CASNSEDSPNTEAFF. The CDR3 DNA sequence: TGTGCCAGCAACTCTGAAGACTCTCCGAACACTGAGGCTTTCTTT. V is TRBV7-8 and J is TRBJ1-1, with no clear D. CDR3 length: 15 residues. In germline, CDR1 is SGHVS, CDR2 FQNEAQ.

The chain links TRBV20-1 to TRBJ2-7, with 11 bases that match TRBD2. The CDR3 extends over 14 amino acids. V shed 5 bases, J shed 0 bases, and the junction held 3 bases outside the gene matches. Looked up from germline, CDR1 is DFQATT and CDR2 is SNEGSKA (reference sequence). CDR3 sequence: CSALGTSGSYEQYF. The CDR3 DNA follows: TGCAGTGCTCTCGGGACTAGCGGCTCCTACGAGCAGTACTTC.

The genes are TRBV29-1 and TRBJ2-5, with D perhaps being TRBD1 or TRBD2 (5 bases each). Germline CDR1 and CDR2: SQVTM and ANQGSEA. The V end was cut by 6 bases, the J end by 4 bases, with 12 bases between. CDR3 length: 12 amino acids. In DNA form, the CDR3 reads TGCAGCGTCGCAGGGACCTCAGAGACCCAGTACTTC. Translating gives CSVAGTSETQYF.

This rearrangement joins TRBV28 to TRBJ2-7; D is unresolved. Germline V lookup: CDR1 MDHEN, CDR2 SYDVKM. Trimming left V 3 bases short and J 7 bases short, with 10 bases between. CDR3 length: 12 amino acids. Here the CDR3 DNA reads TGTGCCAGCAGTTTCGCTTTGGGGGAGCAGTACTTC. It specifies CASSFALGEQYF. Based on the CDR3 plus reference TRBV28 and TRBJ2-7, the full variable domain is DVKVTQSSRYLVKRTGEKVFLECVQDMDHENMFWYRQDPGLGLRLIYFSYDVKMKEKGDIPEGYSVSREKKERFSLILESASTNQTSMYLCASSFALGEQYFGPGTRLTVT.

V usage is TRBV2 and J usage is TRBJ2-5, with D possibly being TRBD1 (8 bases). The J call is uncertain, as TRBJ2-7 better fits the DNA end. The CDR3 has 13 amino acids. Germline-derived CDR1 and CDR2 are SNHLY and FYNNEI. CDR3 nucleotides: TGTGCGGTGCTTGACAGGGGCGGGGGCGAGCAGTACTTC. Encoded protein: CAVLDRGGGEQYF.

The chain is built from TRBV11-3 and TRBJ2-4; 11 bases agree with TRBD2. V gave up 3 bases and J gave up 6 bases; unmatched junction bases: 13. The CDR3 has 18 amino acids. The germline gives CDR1 SGHNT, CDR2 YENEEA. The CDR3 DNA is TGTGCCAGCAGCTTCTTTGGCCCGACTAGCGGGAAAGGAAACATTCAGTACTTC. Its translation: CASSFFGPTSGKGNIQYF.

The chain couples TRBV6-2 or TRBV6-3 to TRBJ1-2; unclear D gene. Germline V gives CDR1 MNHEY, CDR2 SVGEGT. The CDR3 is made up of 13 amino acids. The V end lost 8 bases, the J end lost 2 bases, and 12 bases lay between the germline ends. The chain's CDR3 is CASSDQMNYGYTF. CDR3 in DNA: TGTGCCAGCTCGGACCAGATGAACTATGGCTACACCTTC.

The rearrangement joins TRBV20-1 to TRBJ2-5; 10 bases line up with TRBD1. The germline gives CDR1 DFQATT, CDR2 SNEGSKA (reference sequence). Trimming removed 6 bases from V and 7 bases from J; junction bases left unmatched: 11. This CDR3 contains 14 residues. The CDR3: CSALRTGGIGTQYF. CDR3 bases: TGCAGTGCCCTCCGGACAGGGGGTATAGGGACCCAGTACTTC.

This clonotype has only a few counts. CDR3 coding DNA: TGCGCCAGCAGTGAAAGAGCGGGGGTTCCCTACAATGAGCAGTTCTTC. Its protein is CASSERAGVPYNEQFF. This chain uses TRBV10-2 with TRBJ2-1, with 8 bases identical to TRBD2. The J segment lost 2 bases and the V segment lost 3 bases, leaving 6 bases of the junction unmatched. CDR3 length: 16 amino acids. CDR1 and CDR2 (germline): WSHSY, SAAADI.

The rearrangement uses TRBV29-1 and TRBJ2-5; TRBD2 might be the D (5 bases). The J call may not be correct, given that the DNA end is closer to TRBJ2-7. CDR1 is SQVTM and CDR2 is ANQGSEA in the germline V gene. This CDR3 comprises 14 residues. As DNA, the CDR3 is TGCAGCGTCGGGATGACGGAACCGAGCTACGAGCAGTACTTC. Translation gives CSVGMTEPSYEQYF.

The chain recombines TRBV5-4 with TRBJ2-5, with D unresolved. Looked up from germline, CDR1 is SGHNT and CDR2 is YYREEE (reference sequence). This CDR3 contains 17 residues. The ends were cut back, 4 bases at V and 3 bases at J, with 22 bases in the middle. Written as DNA, the CDR3 is TGTGCCAGCAGCCGGAACATGGCCACGACACGGAAAGAGACCCAGTACTTC. Its protein is CASSRNMATTRKETQYF.

This clonotype was counted between two and nine times. The V gene is TRBV7-8, the J gene TRBJ1-3, with TRBD1 matching 9 bases. Per germline, CDR1 SGHVS and CDR2 FQNEAQ. V lost 5 bases, J lost 3 bases, and 17 bases stayed unmatched. The CDR3 covers 19 residues. This chain's CDR3 is CASSREERRTGDNGNTIYF. In DNA, the CDR3 is TGTGCCAGCAGCCGGGAAGAAAGAAGGACAGGGGATAATGGAAACACCATATATTTT.

As DNA, the CDR3 is TGTGCCAGCAGCAAAGGAGCGGGACAGGTGGACAATGAGCAGTTCTTC. Encoded protein: CASSKGAGQVDNEQFF. The J gene is TRBJ2-1, the V gene TRBV21-1; the table gives TRBD1 as D, unverified against the DNA. TRBV21-1 is recorded as a pseudogene. The CDR3 loop spans 16 amino acids.

In this sample, this clonotype turned up a few times. The V and J genes are TRBV20-1 and TRBJ2-7; 7 positions match TRBD1. Germline CDR1 reads DFQATT; CDR2 reads SNEGSKA (reference sequence). CDR3 size: 13 residues. The V and J ends lost 6 bases and 2 bases, in that order; junction bases with no gene match: 7. The CDR3 reads CSARPRGPYEQYF. The DNA of the CDR3 is TGCAGTGCCCGCCCAAGGGGGCCCTACGAGCAGTACTTC.

The V call is TRBV7-8, the J call TRBJ1-5, with D tentatively TRBD1 (5 bases). Germline V gene sequence: CDR1 SGHVS, CDR2 FQNEAQ. The V end was cut by 5 bases, the J end by 0 bases, with 14 bases between. The length of the CDR3 is 16 residues. This CDR3 reads CASSPRTTPSNQPQHF. CDR3 nucleotide sequence: TGTGCCAGCAGCCCAAGGACAACGCCTAGCAATCAGCCCCAGCATTTT.

This clonotype was counted only a few times. The genes are TRBV5-8 and TRBJ2-5, with D possibly TRBD2 on 6 matching bases. CDR1 is SGHTS and CDR2 is YDEGEE in the germline V gene. The CDR3 has 15 amino acids. With 0 bases removed from V and 4 bases from J, the gap between germline ends came to 13 bases. CDR3 amino acids: CASSLAGGAAETQYF. The CDR3, as DNA: TGTGCCAGCAGCTTGGCGGGCGGGGCCGCAGAGACCCAGTACTTC.

This clonotype occurred a few times. V gene TRBV29-1 combines with J gene TRBJ2-1, with 10 positions matching TRBD1. The V segment lost 3 bases and the J segment 5 bases; nucleotides outside the gene matches: 4. The germline gives CDR1 SQVTM, CDR2 ANQGSEA. The CDR3 is 14 residues long. The CDR3 loop reads CSVEGQGFDNEQFF. CDR3 in DNA: TGCAGCGTTGAGGGACAGGGGTTCGACAATGAGCAGTTCTTC.

A few counts support this clonotype. This rearrangement joins TRBV20-1 to TRBJ2-5, with TRBD2 matching 8 bases. The J call may be incorrect, as the DNA end agrees better with TRBJ2-1. Germline values: CDR1 DFQATT, CDR2 SNEGSKA (reference sequence). This CDR3 region has 12 residues. CDR3: CSALTSELEQFF. In DNA, the CDR3 is TGCAGTGCTCTGACTAGCGAACTTGAGCAGTTCTTC.

The chain recombines TRBV27 with TRBJ1-1, with D possibly matching TRBD1 (5 bases). This CDR3 has 15 residues. V was clipped by 5 bases and J by 6 bases, with 19 bases between them. Germline lookup yields CDR1 MNHEY and CDR2 SMNVEV (reference sequence). In DNA form, the CDR3 reads TGTGCCAGCAGTCTGGGGGGTGATACTCAGGCTGAAGCTTTCTTT. It yields the protein CASSLGGDTQAEAFF.

The V call is TRBV5-1, the J call TRBJ1-1, with TRBD1 identical over 9 bases. Germline loops: CDR1 SGHRS, CDR2 YFSETQ. Losses at the gene ends were 3 bases for V and 0 bases for J; bases not matched to a gene: 3. The CDR3 loop spans 15 amino acids. The CDR3 DNA reads TGCGCCAGCAGCTCCGGGACAGGGTTGAACACTGAAGCTTTCTTT. Its protein is CASSSGTGLNTEAFF. Supplemented by reference TRBV5-1 and TRBJ1-1, the full variable domain reads KAGVTQTPRYLIKTRGQQVTLSCSPISGHRSVSWYQQTPGQGLQFLFEYFSETQRNKGNFPGRFSGRQFSNSRSEMNVSTLELGDSALYLCASSSGTGLNTEAFFGQGTRLTVV.

This chain joins TRBV12-3 or TRBV12-4 and TRBJ2-2; 7 nucleotides align to TRBD1. The CDR3 is made up of 16 amino acids. V dropped 6 bases and J dropped 0; count of bases not matched to a gene: 7. The CDR3 region is CASSPRTGPNTGELFF. The DNA of the CDR3 is TGTGCCAGCAGCCCCCGGACAGGCCCGAACACCGGGGAGCTGTTTTTT.